This TCR beta chain is drawn from a study of CD8+CD57+ T cells in acquired aplastic anemia. For the study at large: Sorted CD4+ and CD8+ cells gave an average of approximately 3 ug of DNA.

Sequenced patients had shown CD8+CD57+ cell expansion by flow cytometry. Each patient had severe acquired aplastic anemia. Investigators profiled TCR beta VDJ and CDR3 from genomic DNA template. TCRdb re-called the reads through MiXCR, storing one row per CDR3 protein. The data contain around 220,000 distinct CDR3 sequences, roughly 45% of them seen just once; the ten biggest clones take up about 20%. This clonotype was recorded many times. What it recognizes is unknown. Overall study results and limits: Levels of CD8+ Simpson's diversity were not significantly distinct in patients versus controls. Roughly 30 CD8+ CDR3 sequences occurred in both the patients and the controls.

Trimming removed 4 bases from V and 2 bases from J; junction bases left unmatched: 5. This CDR3 is 15 amino acids long. Germline V lookup: CDR1 SGHKS, CDR2 YYEKEE (reference sequence). This chain joins TRBV5-5 and TRBJ1-4; the match to TRBD1 covers 7 bases. The source of this sequence is a human donor with aplastic anemia. Sequenced input: sorted CD4+, CD8+, or CD8+CD57+ T cells (not recorded which) from PBMCs. CDR3 in DNA: TGTGCCAGCAGCAATGAACAGGGGACTAATGAAAAACTGTTTTTT. It translates to CASSNEQGTNEKLFF.